This TCR beta chain was identified in a study of post-analysis software for immune sequencing data. Tagging with unique molecular identifiers was a feature of the TCR beta cDNA libraries. It was from roughly 1.1 to 9.2 million T cells that some 500,000 cDNA molecules came. TCRdb passed the PCR reads through MiXCR, listing each CDR3 protein once. The sample contains about 680,000 distinct CDR3 sequences, approximately 60% of which appear only once. Remarks on this clonotype: Its antigen is unidentified.

This CDR3 is 15 amino acids long. Trimming took 6 bases from V and 9 from J, leaving 23 bases between them. The germline gives CDR1 MNHNY, CDR2 SVGAGI (reference sequence). Study-wide points: In patients, four to six TRBV segments were more frequent than in controls, with TRBV5-6, TRBV5-1 and TRBV20-1 among them. Under F measure analysis, samples from one preparation batch co-clustered strongly.

The sequenced sample consisted of blood. The source of this sequence is a girl aged 2 to 9 with multiple sclerosis. The chain links TRBV6-6 to TRBJ1-2; maybe TRBD1 (6 bases). In nucleotides, the CDR3 is TGTGCCAGCAGGACGAGGGACACGACAGTCTTTAGCTACACCTTC. Translating gives CASRTRDTTVFSYTF.